The subject of this entry is one TCR beta chain. Original handling: Reference gene primers were amplified, and this amplification served to estimate nucleated cell counts. TCRdb's table, derived via immunoSEQ multiplex PCR, lists solely in-frame clones and lacks some. V, J and clone size were drawn from that table, and D and trimming were deduced from the DNA. The sample lists about 210,000 clones; around nine tenths were seen once. This sample stems from a study of blood T cell repertoires in COVID-19. Germline CDR1 and CDR2: MNHEY and SMNVEV (reference sequence). V was clipped by 5 bases and J by 3 bases; unmatched bases: 7. The CDR3 has 16 amino acids.

Sample: peripheral blood. The sequence was collected from a man between 60 and 70 years old who had recovered from COVID-19. The chain recombines TRBV27 with TRBJ1-2; TRBD1 aligns across 12 bases. CDR3 protein: CASSPGTGGVDYGYTF. The CDR3 DNA reads TGTGCCAGCAGTCCAGGGACAGGGGGCGTTGACTATGGCTACACCTTC.